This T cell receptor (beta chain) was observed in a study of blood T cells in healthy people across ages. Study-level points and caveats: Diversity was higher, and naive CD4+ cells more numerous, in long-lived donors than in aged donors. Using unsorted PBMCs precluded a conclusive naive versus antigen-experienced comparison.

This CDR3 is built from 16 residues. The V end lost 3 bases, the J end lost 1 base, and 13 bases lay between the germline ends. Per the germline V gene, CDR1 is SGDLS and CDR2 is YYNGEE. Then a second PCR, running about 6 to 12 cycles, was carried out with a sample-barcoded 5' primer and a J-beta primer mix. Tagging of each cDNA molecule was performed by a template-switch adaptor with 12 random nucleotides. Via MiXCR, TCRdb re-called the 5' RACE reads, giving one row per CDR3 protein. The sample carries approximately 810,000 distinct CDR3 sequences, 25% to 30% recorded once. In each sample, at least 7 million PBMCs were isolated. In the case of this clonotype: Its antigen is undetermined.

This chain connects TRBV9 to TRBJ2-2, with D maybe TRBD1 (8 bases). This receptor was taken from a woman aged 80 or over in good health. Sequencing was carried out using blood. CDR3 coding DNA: TGTGCCAGCAGCGCAGCGGGGACAGGGAACACCGGGGAGCTGTTTTTT. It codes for CASSAAGTGNTGELFF. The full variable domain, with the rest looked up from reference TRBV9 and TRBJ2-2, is DSGVTQTPKHLITATGQRVTLRCSPRSGDLSVYWYQQSLDQGLQFLIQYYNGEERAKGNILERFSAQQFPDLHSELNLSSLELGDSALYFCASSAAGTGNTGELFFGEGSRLTVL.